Presented here are 16 T cell receptor beta chains from one specimen sequenced in a study of molecular identifiers for immune sequencing clone quantification. TCRdb recomputed calls from the PCR reads with MiXCR, one row per CDR3 protein. The table records 50,000 or so distinct CDR3 sequences, 20% to 25% of them present only once. The sample comprised naive CD8+ T cells from blood, with Jurkat cell RNA spiked in. Sample subset: FACS-sorted CD8+CD4-CCR7+CD45RA+ naive T cells. The receptors shown here come from a human donor in good health. Some libraries in this study had Jurkat cell RNA spiked in.

This clonotype was seen repeatedly, ten times or more. The chain uses TRBV4-1 and TRBJ2-5; 9 bases align to TRBD2. CDR3 length equals 15 residues. Trimming at V came to 0 bases and at J to 4 bases, leaving 3 bases not matched to a gene. Germline CDR1 and CDR2: MGHRA and YSYEKL. CDR3 amino acids: CASSQDSGGAETQYF. In DNA, the CDR3 is TGCGCCAGCAGCCAAGATAGCGGGGGAGCAGAGACCCAGTACTTC.

This clonotype was picked up many times. The chain's CDR3 is CASRNREPLVNSPLHF. The CDR3 DNA is TGCGCCAGCAGGAACCGGGAGCCACTCGTTAATTCACCCCTCCACTTT. V is TRBV5-1 and J is TRBJ1-6; D is uncertain. Germline CDR1 is SGHRS and CDR2 is YFSETQ. The CDR3 covers 16 residues. Deletions cut 5 bases from V and 6 bases from J, with 18 bases between. Full variable domain (rest looked up from reference TRBV5-1 and TRBJ1-6): KAGVTQTPRYLIKTRGQQVTLSCSPISGHRSVSWYQQTPGQGLQFLFEYFSETQRNKGNFPGRFSGRQFSNSRSEMNVSTLELGDSALYLCASRNREPLVNSPLHFGNGTRLTVT.

This clonotype was recorded at least ten times. The V gene is TRBV18, the J gene TRBJ1-3; D unclear. V was clipped by 0 bases and J by 3 bases, with 12 bases between them. CDR1 KGHSH and CDR2 LQKENI come from the germline V gene. This CDR3 has 16 amino acids. The CDR3 nucleotides read TGTGCCAGCTCACCACCGGAGGTACTGCGTGGAAACACCATATATTTT. Encoded protein: CASSPPEVLRGNTIYF.

With respect to this clonotype: A read error may be the cause here, since a much bigger clone is one base away. The V and J genes are TRBV30 and TRBJ2-1; 7 nucleotides match TRBD1. CDR1 and CDR2 (germline): GTSNPN, SVGIG (reference sequence). CDR3 size: 13 residues. Germline trimming cut 5 bases from V and 5 bases from J; bases unmatched to any gene: 6. CDR3 nucleotide sequence: TGTGCCTGGGGGACAGTCACCGACAATGAGCAGTTCTTC. Translating it yields CAWGTVTDNEQFF.

The J gene is TRBJ1-1, the V gene TRBV27; D call uncertain. This CDR3 region has 13 residues. V lost 4 bases to trimming and J lost 2 bases, with 8 bases between them. Germline values: CDR1 MNHEY, CDR2 SMNVEV (reference sequence). CDR3 nucleotides: TGTGCCAGCAGTTCGTCGGTTAACACTGAAGCTTTCTTT. Protein: CASSSSVNTEAFF.

On this clonotype itself: Given a much more abundant clone one base away, this may be a read error. Since no conserved phenylalanine or tryptophan closes the CDR3, a read error is the likely cause. The chain employs TRBV19 and TRBJ2-3; possible D gene TRBD2, 6 bases. The CDR3 has 16 residues. The germline V and J ends were trimmed by 3 bases and 0 bases, with 13 bases remaining between them. Germline V gives CDR1 LNHDA, CDR2 SQIVND (reference sequence). CDR3 in amino acids: CASSILSGVSTDTQYL. The DNA for the CDR3 is TGTGCCAGTAGTATTCTTAGCGGAGTAAGCACAGATACGCAGTATCTT.

The V call is TRBV2, the J call TRBJ1-5, with 10 bases that match TRBD1. V lost 9 bases and J lost 9; bases outside the gene matches: 11. Germline CDR1 SNHLY, CDR2 FYNNEI. This CDR3 comprises 14 residues. The DNA of the CDR3 is TGTGCCAGTCGGGGACAGGGGTCCTCTCCGCCCCAGCATTTT. It yields the protein CASRGQGSSPPQHF.

This clonotype was detected ten times or more. The chain carries TRBV19 and TRBJ1-2; perhaps TRBD1 as D (5 bases). Germline CDR1 is LNHDA and CDR2 is SQIVND (reference sequence). The length of the CDR3 is 15 residues. Trimming took 10 bases from V and 7 from J, leaving 25 bases between them. The CDR3 nucleotides read TGTGCCACCCTCCCCTCTGGGGCTGGTTCGCTTGGCTACACCTTC. As protein: CATLPSGAGSLGYTF.

This clonotype was seen many times. The chain has TRBV7-9 and TRBJ1-4; no definite D call. Germline CDR1 reads SEHNR; CDR2 reads FQNEAQ (reference sequence). There are 14 residues in the CDR3. Trimming shortened V by 11 bases and J by 0 bases, and 13 bases separated the two germline ends. This CDR3 reads CAPTPYATNEKLFF. The CDR3 DNA sequence: TGTGCCCCAACCCCTTATGCAACTAATGAAAAACTGTTTTTT.

This clonotype was picked up many times. This sequence joins TRBV4-3 and TRBJ2-7; 7 bases align to TRBD1. The junction had 3 bases not matched to a gene; V was cut back by 1 base and J by 0 bases. Looked up from germline, CDR1 is LGHNA and CDR2 is YSLEER. The CDR3 totals 15 residues. The CDR3 DNA reads TGCGCCAGCAGCCAAGGGACAGGCATCTCCTACGAGCAGTACTTC. It codes for CASSQGTGISYEQYF.

This clonotype came up many times. This chain uses TRBV6-5 with TRBJ2-7; a weak D match, TRBD1 (5 bases). The CDR3 is 14 residues long. V gave up 2 bases and J gave up 3 bases, with 11 bases separating them. Germline loops: CDR1 MNHEY, CDR2 SVGAGI. The CDR3 DNA reads as TGTGCCAGCAGTTACGTAGGCAGGGTCTACGAGCAGTACTTC. This sequence encodes CASSYVGRVYEQYF.

The table lists this clonotype with many counts. The chain uses TRBV4-2 and TRBJ2-3; tentatively, D is TRBD2 (6 bases). V lost 4 bases and J 4 bases, leaving 12 bases between the germline ends. CDR1 is LGHNA and CDR2 is YNFKEQ in the germline V gene. CDR3 length: 14 residues. The CDR3 is CASSLGLNSDTQYF. The CDR3 nucleotides are TGTGCCAGCAGCCTTGGACTAAATTCAGATACGCAGTATTTT.

The chain uses TRBV28 and TRBJ1-5; D is uncertain. Germline lookup yields CDR1 MDHEN and CDR2 SYDVKM. The V and J ends lost 2 bases and 7 bases respectively, with 9 bases between them. The CDR3 runs to 13 residues. CDR3 sequence reads: CASSLLREQPQHF. As DNA, the CDR3 is TGTGCCAGCAGTTTACTCAGAGAGCAGCCCCAGCATTTT.

This CDR3 is CASTEDSLSYEQYF. In nucleotides, the CDR3 is TGTGCCAGTACTGAGGACAGTCTCTCCTACGAGCAGTACTTC. The chain has TRBV19 and TRBJ2-7; D is perhaps TRBD1 (6 bases). The CDR3 is 14 residues long. Germline V CDR1 and CDR2: LNHDA, SQIVND (reference sequence). V was shortened by 7 bases and J by 0 bases, with 13 bases between the two germline ends.

In its sample, this clonotype was seen many times. This chain uses TRBV9 with TRBJ2-3; D not resolved. Trimming took off 0 bases at V and 1 base at J, with 9 bases between the two ends. Germline lookup yields CDR1 SGDLS and CDR2 YYNGEE. CDR3 length: 15 amino acids. CDR3 sequence reads: CASSVEVGGTDTQYF. The CDR3 DNA reads TGTGCCAGCAGCGTAGAGGTTGGGGGCACAGATACGCAGTATTTT.

Points on this clonotype: Being one base from a much bigger clone, this may be a read error. The chain employs TRBV7-3 and TRBJ2-1, with D uncertain. Germline V gene lookup returns CDR1 SGHTA and CDR2 FQGTGA. This CDR3 has 13 residues. The CDR3 spells CASSLGVGNEQLF. The DNA for the CDR3 is TGTGCCAGCAGCTTAGGCGTGGGGAATGAGCAGCTCTTC.